What follows are 10 T cell receptor beta chains derived from one specimen sequenced in a study of blood T cell repertoires in COVID-19. Here immunoSEQ multiplex PCR was the method, and the copy in TCRdb shows in-frame clones only, minus some. This table has some 180,000 clones, 80% appearing once. Source material: PBMCs or T cells enriched from blood (not recorded which). The receptors derive from a man aged 60 to 75 who had been exposed to COVID-19.

This clone was seen only a few times. The chain couples TRBV11-1 to TRBJ1-2; 7 bases are a match to TRBD1. Germline-derived CDR1 and CDR2 are SGHAT and FQDESV (reference sequence). Germline trimming cut 5 bases from V and 3 bases from J; bases unmatched to any gene: 6. This CDR3 contains 14 residues. The CDR3 DNA sequence: TGTGCCAGCAGCCGGACAGGAACATACTATGGCTACACCTTC. Encoded protein: CASSRTGTYYGYTF.

This chain connects TRBV6-4 to TRBJ1-6; D is unresolved. This CDR3 spans 14 amino acids. The V end was cut by 5 bases, the J end by 9 bases, with 14 bases between. Germline CDR1 MRHNA, CDR2 SNTAGT. CDR3 in DNA: TGTGCCAGCAGTCCTCAACTAGGGAGTTCACCCCTCCACTTT. This sequence encodes CASSPQLGSSPLHF.

V is TRBV6-5 and J is TRBJ2-7; 11 nucleotides align to TRBD2. The CDR3 contains 12 residues. The ends lost 7 bases at V and 6 bases at J; junction bases unmatched: 2. CDR1 and CDR2 (germline): MNHEY, SVGAGI. The CDR3 nucleotides read TGTGCCAGCACTGGACTAGCGGGCGAGCAGTACTTC. Translating gives CASTGLAGEQYF.

The V gene is TRBV10-3, the J gene TRBJ2-7; no definite D call. Trimming stripped 0 bases from V and 3 bases from J, with 9 bases between. Per germline, CDR1 ENHRY and CDR2 SYGVKD. CDR3 length: 14 residues. CDR3 amino acids: CAISESRDFYEQYF. The CDR3 nucleotides are TGTGCCATCAGTGAGTCTAGAGACTTCTACGAGCAGTACTTC.

This clone showed up just once. V gene TRBV7-2 combines with J gene TRBJ1-2; no firm D call. The germline V gene encodes CDR1 SGHTA and CDR2 FQGNSA. V shed 5 bases and J shed 5 bases, with 15 bases lying between them. The CDR3 contains 14 residues. CDR3 region: CASSHSGGIYGYTF. In DNA form, the CDR3 reads TGTGCCAGCAGCCACTCGGGAGGGATTTATGGCTACACCTTC.

The rearrangement joins TRBV7-2 to TRBJ2-7; 8 nucleotides line up with TRBD1. This CDR3 comprises 16 residues. The V and J ends lost 0 bases and 0 bases, in that order; junction bases with no gene match: 4. Germline V gene sequence: CDR1 SGHTA, CDR2 FQGNSA. DNA for the CDR3: TGTGCCAGCAGCTTAGCCGACAGGGGACTCTCCTACGAGCAGTACTTC. Amino acids: CASSLADRGLSYEQYF.

The gene calls are TRBV18 and TRBJ2-3, with D possibly being TRBD1 (6 bases). This CDR3 has 15 residues. The V gene lost 4 bases and the J gene lost 3 bases, with 14 bases spanning the gap. Germline V lookup: CDR1 KGHSH, CDR2 LQKENI. The CDR3 DNA follows: TGTGCCAGCTCACAATTGACCCAGGGGACAGATACGCAGTATTTT. Translated, it gives CASSQLTQGTDTQYF.

This clone was picked up a small number of times. This chain links TRBV7-9 with TRBJ2-1; 9 bases are a match to TRBD1. Germline CDR1 and CDR2: SEHNR and FQNEAQ (reference sequence). Trimming removed 2 bases from V and 7 bases from J; junction bases left unmatched: 9. This CDR3 region has 16 residues. The CDR3 coding sequence is TGTGCCAGCAGCTTAAGGAGGACAGGGGTAGGTAATGAGCAGTTCTTC. Its translation is CASSLRRTGVGNEQFF.

The chain uses TRBV5-1 and TRBJ1-1; 9 bases match TRBD1. Germline V gene lookup returns CDR1 SGHRS and CDR2 YFSETQ. V shed 4 bases and J 0 bases; nucleotides not matched to a gene: 10. This CDR3 spans 17 amino acids. The CDR3 coding sequence is TGCGCCAGCAGCCCCCTCAGGACAGGGGACTTGAACACTGAAGCTTTCTTT. It codes for CASSPLRTGDLNTEAFF.

This clone occurred once. The chain uses TRBV5-4 and TRBJ2-5; unclear D gene. CDR3 length equals 14 residues. Between the trimmed V and J ends, which lost 0 bases and 2 bases, there was a span of 8 bases. Germline V lookup: CDR1 SGHNT, CDR2 YYREEE (reference sequence). The CDR3 nucleotides are TGTGCCAGCAGCTTGGTGGGCTCACAAGAGACCCAGTACTTC. Amino acid sequence: CASSLVGSQETQYF.